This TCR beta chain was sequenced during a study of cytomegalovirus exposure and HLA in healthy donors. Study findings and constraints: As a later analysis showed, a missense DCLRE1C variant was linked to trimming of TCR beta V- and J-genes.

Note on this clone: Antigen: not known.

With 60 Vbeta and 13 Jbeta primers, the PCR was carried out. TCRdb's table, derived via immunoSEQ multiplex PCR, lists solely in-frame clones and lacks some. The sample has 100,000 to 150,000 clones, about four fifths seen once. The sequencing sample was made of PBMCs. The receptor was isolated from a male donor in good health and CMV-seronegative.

CDR3: CASSQVRGGTRGTSTDTQYF. In DNA form, the CDR3 reads TGTGCCAGCAGCCAAGTGAGGGGCGGGACTAGAGGTACTAGCACAGATACGCAGTATTTT. V is TRBV4-2 and J is TRBJ2-3; 8 nucleotides align to TRBD2. V was clipped by 1 base and J by 0 bases; unmatched bases: 15. Looked up from germline, CDR1 is LGHNA and CDR2 is YNFKEQ. The CDR3 spans 20 residues.